This T cell receptor (beta chain) comes out of a study of cytomegalovirus exposure and HLA in healthy donors. Study details: From some 190 million T cells, an earlier analysis saw approximately 110 million unique TCR beta sequences.

Whole-study results and caveats: The authors confirmed in vitro that three CMV-associated chains were specific for CMV antigens. TCR sequences were mostly rare, though some public TCRs occurred in many donors.

The CDR3 has 14 amino acids. The trim removed 6 bases at V and 0 bases at J, leaving 4 bases unmatched. Germline loops: CDR1 MNHEY, CDR2 SMNVEV (reference sequence). On this clone: Its antigen is not identified.

In the PCR, 60 Vbeta and 13 Jbeta primers were used. Measured with immunoSEQ multiplex PCR; TCRdb has only the in-frame clones, and not every one. The table records over 150,000 clones, 80% of them present only once. The chain combines TRBV27 with TRBJ1-2; 7 positions match TRBD1. The TCR was taken from a woman between 35 and 50 years old in good health and CMV-seropositive. Sequenced sample: PBMCs. In nucleotides, the CDR3 is TGTGCCAGCAGGGGGGACAGTTCTAACTATGGCTACACCTTC. Translated, it gives CASRGDSSNYGYTF.